This entry concerns a single T cell receptor (beta chain). Donors in the study were healthy people who gave bone marrow. These data come from a study of cytomegalovirus exposure and HLA in healthy donors. The V and J ends lost 6 bases and 0 bases respectively, with 14 bases between them. Germline V lookup: CDR1 SQVTM, CDR2 ANQGSEA. The CDR3 contains 14 residues. The PCR used 60 Vbeta and 13 Jbeta primers. Sequencing was performed with immunoSEQ multiplex PCR; in TCRdb, only in-frame clones are kept and a portion is missing. The data contain 160,000 or so clones, over 60% of them singletons. Sequencing was carried out using PBMCs. This receptor was obtained from a woman in her 30s in good health and CMV-seronegative. The chain uses TRBV29-1 and TRBJ1-2, with D unclear. CDR3 coding DNA: TGCAGCGTGGTTGGAGCCGCTACTAACTATGGCTACACCTTC. It is translated as CSVVGAATNYGYTF.